The following is a T cell receptor beta chain sequence with its context. Its antigen is unknown. The record has no base qualities; no much larger clone is one base away. The germline ends are 17 bases apart after V is trimmed by 0 bases and J by 8 bases. From the germline V gene, CDR1 is SGHRS and CDR2 is YFSETQ. Including the terminal cysteine and phenylalanine, the CDR3 comprises 15 residues. Only CDR3 DNA is held: 45 bases, read in frame from base 1. Using a constant-region primer and ProtoScript II reverse transcriptase, TCRbeta-specific cDNA was reverse-transcribed from about 540 ng total RNA. TCRbeta libraries were built with three nested multiplex PCR rounds, a slightly modified ARM-PCR procedure. Multiplex TRBV1-TRBV30 forward primers and a Cbeta reverse primer were used in the first two PCR rounds, each of which was run for roughly 10 cycles. Sample barcodes and Illumina adapters were attached in a final 25-cycle PCR using Deep VentR polymerase. Before sequencing, amplicons of 200-500 bp were gel-purified using a QIAquick gel extraction kit. An Illumina HiSeq 2500 was used to sequence the TCRbeta amplicons, generating 250-bp paired-end reads. In the source study's methods: To recover full CDR3 sequences, reads were quality-trimmed using Trimmomatic v0.33 and paired reads were then merged using FLASH v1.2.11. MiGEC v1.2.1b assigned V, D and J germline segments to the rearranged TCRbeta sequences. VDJtools v1.0.0 computed clonotype statistics and Shannon-Wiener diversity indices. To reduce sampling bias, subsequent analyses other than the diversity analysis used only the 250 most abundant clonotypes in each sample. TCRdb handled the public reads itself, with Q25 trimming in fastp and clone calling in MiXCR, and kept productive beta chains. CDR3 protein sequences are deduplicated, and each keeps its most common genes and DNA. TCRdb's processing, not the authors', yielded these V and J calls. The sample table contains approximately 310,000 distinct CDR3 sequences; only one count was recorded for roughly two thirds of them. Roughly 8.6% of the sample comes from the top ten.

The sample belongs to a study of tumor-infiltrating lymphocytes in primary liver carcinoma (dated by TCRdb to about 2017). For the wider study: Between November 2015 and 2016, 4 to 6 patients in China with histopathologically diagnosed primary liver carcinoma had surgical resection. Roughly 3.65 to 7.13 million productive TCRbeta reads were obtained per sample, and no significant difference in read depth was found between tissue types. The tumors of the five patients were staged as T1-T3 N0M0, with maximum diameters ranging from roughly 4 to 11 cm. Across five regions of each liver tumor, along with adjacent normal tissue and blood, the study brought together TCRbeta repertoire sequencing, expression microarrays and whole-exome sequencing. A total of 35 specimens from 5 patients went through TCRbeta repertoire sequencing, namely 25 tumor regions, 5 adjacent noncancerous liver tissues and 5 peripheral blood samples. Of the five patients, three men and two women aged 30 to 69 years, four had hepatocellular carcinoma and one had combined HCC and intrahepatic cholangiocarcinoma. High reproducibility was observed for the technical replicate repertoires, with mean shared-clone rates roughly 0.92 and correlation coefficients above 0.98. Results the study describes overall, beyond this receptor: Comparison of CD4+ and CD8+ T cell repertoires was precluded by the use of bulk unsorted samples. Only a few patients were included in the study, and the authors note that the findings should be validated in a larger study. Repertoire overlap was found to be higher between tumor regions (mean approximately 35%) than between tumor-adjacent (about 17%) or tumor-blood (14%) pairs, consistent with antigen-driven expansion. A significantly larger repertoire fraction was made up by the top 250 clones in tumors than in blood (p = 0.039). Because sequencing covered only the TCR beta chain and unpaired alpha chains were not captured, true repertoire diversity is likely underestimated.

RNA from unsorted whole blood was extracted with TRIzol reagent, and germline DNA was obtained with the DNeasy Blood & Tissue kit. Chronic HBV infection was present in the patients, and the patients were treatment-naive at sampling. Before surgery, roughly 4 milliliters of peripheral blood were collected into K2EDTA tubes. The rearranged chain carries TRBV5-1 and TRBJ1-2, with the D segment identity uncertain. The clonotype comes from a man in his forties with primary liver carcinoma and hepatitis B virus infection. The sequenced sample consisted of peripheral blood. The nucleotide sequence is given as TGCGCCAGCAGCTTGGATTCACCCCGAATCAGAGGCTACACCTTC. It codes for CASSLDSPRIRGYTF.